The 21 T cell receptor beta chains below all came from one sample that was sequenced in a study of OX40 agonist ivuxolimab in advanced cancers. Libraries were prepared by immunoSEQ multiplex PCR; TCRdb keeps only in-frame clonotypes and omits some of them. Of around 97,000 clones listed, approximately 87% were seen once; the top ten hold around 5.2%. The sample here was CD4+ or CD8+ T cells sorted from blood, taken in a trial of the OX40 agonist ivuxolimab. These receptors were taken from an adult with an advanced solid tumor such as melanoma, head and neck, liver or kidney cancer.

This chain links TRBV7-2 with TRBJ1-1; 7 bases match TRBD1. The CDR3 covers 12 residues. J lost 10 bases, V lost 5 bases, and 7 bases had no gene match. Germline assignment: CDR1 SGHTA and CDR2 FQGNSA. In nucleotides, the CDR3 is TGTGCCAGCAGCGCCCGACAGGGCGCAGCTTTCTTT. It translates to CASSARQGAAFF.

The chain carries TRBV7-2 and TRBJ2-3, with D uncertain. Trimming took 8 bases from V and 0 from J, leaving 15 bases between them. The CDR3 loop spans 15 amino acids. Germline V gene lookup returns CDR1 SGHTA and CDR2 FQGNSA. The chain's CDR3 is CASAPEGRSTDTQYF. The CDR3 nucleotides are TGTGCCAGCGCCCCGGAAGGACGTAGCACAGATACGCAGTATTTT. Variable domain in full (rest from reference TRBV7-2 and TRBJ2-3): GAGVSQSPSNKVTEKGKDVELRCDPISGHTALYWYRQSLGQGLEFLIYFQGNSAPDKSGLPSDRFSAERTGGSVSTLTIQRTQQEDSAVYLCASAPEGRSTDTQYFGPGTRLTVL.

The V call is TRBV5-4, the J call TRBJ2-1; 12 bases fit TRBD2. V lost 0 bases and J lost 7; bases outside the gene matches: 8. The germline V gene has CDR1 SGHNT and CDR2 YYREEE (reference sequence). The CDR3 totals 17 residues. CDR3 loop: CASSLAPTSGRMNEQFF. The CDR3 bases are TGTGCCAGCAGCTTGGCCCCGACTAGCGGGAGAATGAATGAGCAGTTCTTC.

This rearrangement joins TRBV4-1 to TRBJ2-7; 10 bases are a match to TRBD1. CDR3 length: 16 amino acids. Germline V gene sequence: CDR1 MGHRA, CDR2 YSYEKL. Trimming at V came to 3 bases and at J to 6 bases, leaving 11 bases not matched to a gene. The CDR3 DNA reads TGCGCCAGCAGCCAGGGTTCCGGGACAGGGGAAGTCGAGCAGTACTTC. Amino acids: CASSQGSGTGEVEQYF.

The chain recombines TRBV7-2 with TRBJ1-1, with D possibly matching TRBD1 (6 bases). V lost 3 bases and J 7 bases, leaving 24 bases between the germline ends. The germline V gene has CDR1 SGHTA and CDR2 FQGNSA. The CDR3 has 17 amino acids. CDR3 residues: CASSLRRGRMDGGEAFF. In nucleotides, the CDR3 is TGTGCCAGCAGCTTGCGTCGGGGGCGCATGGATGGAGGTGAAGCTTTCTTT.

The genes are TRBV9 and TRBJ2-2; a possible D gene is TRBD2 (5 bases). With 4 bases removed from V and 6 bases from J, the gap between germline ends came to 10 bases. CDR3 length: 13 amino acids. In germline, CDR1 is SGDLS, CDR2 YYNGEE. CDR3 nucleotide sequence: TGTGCCAGCAGCCTCGGGGTGGCCGGGGAGCTGTTTTTT. It specifies CASSLGVAGELFF.

This clone came up a few times. The chain couples TRBV6-5 to TRBJ1-2; no reliable D call. The germline V gene has CDR1 MNHEY and CDR2 SVGAGI. The CDR3 loop spans 16 amino acids. Trimming shortened V by 0 bases and J by 5 bases, and 16 bases separated the two germline ends. CDR3: CASSYSMAPEVYGYTF. For the CDR3, the DNA is TGTGCCAGCAGTTACTCTATGGCCCCCGAGGTATATGGCTACACCTTC.

The chain links TRBV18 to TRBJ1-1, with D unclear. Germline V gene lookup returns CDR1 KGHSH and CDR2 LQKENI. With 0 bases removed from V and 0 bases from J, the gap between germline ends came to 5 bases. CDR3 length equals 14 residues. The CDR3: CASSPPTVNTEAFF. CDR3 nucleotides: TGTGCCAGCTCACCACCAACAGTGAACACTGAAGCTTTCTTT. Supplemented by reference TRBV18 and TRBJ1-1, the full variable domain reads NAGVMQNPRHLVRRRGQEARLRCSPMKGHSHVYWYRQLPEEGLKFMVYLQKENIIDESGMPKERFSAEFPKEGPSILRIQQVVRGDSAAYFCASSPPTVNTEAFFGQGTRLTVV.

This clone was seen just once. CDR3 amino acids: CASSLGQGALQPQHF. The DNA for the CDR3 is TGTGCCAGTAGTCTAGGACAGGGGGCTCTTCAGCCCCAGCATTTT. The chain is built from TRBV19 and TRBJ1-5; 11 nucleotides agree with TRBD1. Germline CDR1 and CDR2: LNHDA and SQIVND (reference sequence). The V gene end was trimmed by 5 bases and the J gene end by 6 bases; junction bases not matched to a gene: 6. The CDR3 extends over 15 amino acids. Drawing the rest from reference TRBV19 and TRBJ1-5, the complete variable domain is DGGITQSPKYLFRKEGQNVTLSCEQNLNHDAMYWYRQDPGQGLRLIYYSQIVNDFQKGDIAEGYSVSREKKESFPLTVTSAQKNPTAFYLCASSLGQGALQPQHFGDGTRLSIL.

The chain uses TRBV19 and TRBJ2-3, with TRBD2 matching 8 bases. V lost 2 bases to trimming and J lost 3 bases; unmatched junction nucleotides: 7. The CDR3 has 16 residues. Germline V CDR1 and CDR2: LNHDA, SQIVND (reference sequence). DNA for the CDR3: TGTGCCAGTAGTATACAAGCGGGAGTACGAACAGATACGCAGTATTTT. Amino acid sequence: CASSIQAGVRTDTQYF.

The chain couples TRBV7-2 to TRBJ2-3, with a weak D call TRBD2 (5 bases). The CDR3 is 14 amino acids. Germline loops: CDR1 SGHTA, CDR2 FQGNSA. Trimming shortened V by 3 bases and J by 3 bases, and 10 bases separated the two germline ends. The CDR3 nucleotides read TGTGCCAGCAGCTTTCAAGGGAGAACAGATACGCAGTATTTT. As protein: CASSFQGRTDTQYF.

The chain joins TRBV6-1 to TRBJ1-1; D is undetermined. Germline CDR1 is MNHNS and CDR2 is SASEGT. The CDR3 sequence is 16 residues long. Trimming stripped 2 bases from V and 2 bases from J, with 15 bases between. The CDR3 protein is CASSETPAGINTEAFF. The CDR3, as DNA: TGTGCCAGCAGTGAAACCCCGGCAGGAATAAACACTGAAGCTTTCTTT.

This chain uses TRBV20-1 with TRBJ2-5; no definite D call. V lost 2 bases to trimming and J lost 9 bases, with 10 bases between them. This CDR3 has 11 residues. The germline V gene has CDR1 DFQATT and CDR2 SNEGSKA (reference sequence). CDR3 DNA: TGCAGTGCTAGACTGGGCCTTTCCCAGTACTTC. It specifies CSARLGLSQYF.

The rearrangement uses TRBV30 and TRBJ1-4, with D possibly TRBD1 on 6 matching bases. Trimming cost V 0 bases and J 5 bases, with 7 bases left between them. The CDR3 is 13 residues long. Germline lookup yields CDR1 GTSNPN and CDR2 SVGIG (reference sequence). DNA for the CDR3: TGTGCCTGGAGTGTAAGGGGGAATGAAAAACTGTTTTTT. It codes for CAWSVRGNEKLFF.

This clone was seen just once. V gene TRBV6-5 combines with J gene TRBJ2-7; TRBD1 might be the D (6 bases). Trimming removed 6 bases at V and 0 bases at J, with 12 bases between. This CDR3 has 14 amino acids. Germline CDR1 is MNHEY and CDR2 is SVGAGI. The CDR3 here is CASREDRSSYEQYF. The CDR3 nucleotides read TGTGCCAGCAGAGAAGACAGGAGCTCCTACGAGCAGTACTTC.

The chain is built from TRBV5-1 and TRBJ1-1; D unclear. V was clipped by 2 bases and J by 7 bases, with 6 bases between them. Germline V lookup: CDR1 SGHRS, CDR2 YFSETQ. This CDR3 has 11 amino acids. The CDR3 here is CASSFRNEAFF. CDR3 nucleotides: TGCGCCAGCAGCTTCCGTAATGAAGCTTTCTTT.

The rearrangement uses TRBV20-1 and TRBJ1-5; D uncertain. The V gene lost 4 bases and the J gene lost 9 bases, with 10 bases spanning the gap. Germline CDR1 and CDR2: DFQATT and SNEGSKA (reference sequence). The CDR3 covers 11 residues. The CDR3 loop reads CSAKNGPPQHF. CDR3 DNA sequence: TGCAGTGCTAAAAACGGGCCGCCCCAGCATTTT.

This chain connects TRBV7-2 to TRBJ1-6, with D unclear. The CDR3 sequence is 16 residues long. The V gene lost 0 bases and the J gene lost 4 bases, with 10 bases spanning the gap. Germline CDR1 is SGHTA and CDR2 is FQGNSA. The DNA for the CDR3 is TGTGCCAGCAGCTTAGCGGCAGGTCTTTATAATTCACCCCTCCACTTT. It is translated as CASSLAAGLYNSPLHF. Combining the CDR3 with reference TRBV7-2 and TRBJ1-6 gives the whole variable domain GAGVSQSPSNKVTEKGKDVELRCDPISGHTALYWYRQSLGQGLEFLIYFQGNSAPDKSGLPSDRFSAERTGGSVSTLTIQRTQQEDSAVYLCASSLAAGLYNSPLHFGNGTRLTVT.

A note on this clone: The germline gene is not matched at one end of the junction; a read error may be the cause. Other DNA sequences in the same sample also yield this CDR3. The chain recombines TRBV9 with TRBJ1-6, with TRBD1 as a possible D gene (5 bases). Germline lookup yields CDR1 SGDLS and CDR2 YYNGEE. CDR3 size: 15 residues. The CDR3 bases are TGTGCCAGCAGCGTAGAGGGGCAGCGTAATTCGCCCCTCCACTTT. As protein: CASSVEGQRNSPLHF.

This clone turned up a few times. The chain is built from TRBV30 and TRBJ1-5, with D hard to call. CDR1 and CDR2 from the germline V gene are GTSNPN and SVGIG (reference sequence). The CDR3 runs 13 residues. V was shortened by 5 bases and J by 3 bases, with 11 bases between the two germline ends. The CDR3 reads CAWSRRLNQPQHF. CDR3 coding DNA: TGTGCCTGGTCCCGCAGACTCAATCAGCCCCAGCATTTT.

CDR3 sequence (DNA): TGTGCCAGCAGCGTAGAGGATAGACAGGGGTTCGACGAGCAGTACTTC. Amino acid sequence: CASSVEDRQGFDEQYF. V and J are TRBV9 and TRBJ2-7; 8 bases are shared with TRBD1. The CDR3 totals 16 residues. Germline values: CDR1 SGDLS, CDR2 YYNGEE. Trimming took 0 bases from V and 5 from J; bases not matched to a gene: 10.